This is a list of T cell receptor beta chains from one sample in a study of cytomegalovirus exposure and HLA in healthy donors. Repertoires were generated with immunoSEQ multiplex PCR, while TCRdb's copy carries only in-frame clones and drops some. Of some 120,000 clones listed, about 80% were seen once; the top ten hold approximately 10%. Input material: PBMCs. The origin of the receptors is a young man in good health and CMV-seropositive. The CDR3 runs from the conserved cysteine through the conserved F or W. Each record gives: CDR3 DNA, CDR3 protein, D gene, J gene, V gene, clone size. The D gene is left open where the match is weak. The size entry is marked missing in some rows and otherwise reads once, few, many or a size class.

TGTGCCAGCAGCGCAGACAGGTTTCCCTACGAGCAGTACTTC,CASSADRFPYEQYF,.,TRBJ2-7,TRBV6-1,.
TGCGCCAGCAGCTTGCGGCCTCGGGATCCCAGCACAGATACGCAGTATTTT,CASSLRPRDPSTDTQYF,.,TRBJ2-3,TRBV5-1,.
TGTGCCTGGATACCCGCGGTCTCCTATAATTCACCCCTCCACTTT,CAWIPAVSYNSPLHF,.,TRBJ1-6,TRBV30,.
TGTGCCAGCAGTTCCGACTCGGAAGAAGAGACCCAGTACTTC,CASSSDSEEETQYF,.,TRBJ2-5,TRBV6-4,.
TGCGCCAGCAGCTCCCTTGGCGACAGTCGAGCCGCTAACTATGGCTACACCTTC,CASSSLGDSRAANYGYTF,.,TRBJ1-2,TRBV5-1,.
TGTGCCAGCAGCTACAGGGGGCGCATAGGCTACACCTTC,CASSYRGRIGYTF,TRBD1,TRBJ1-2,TRBV14,.
TGCGCCAGCAGCCTGGGACCGGGGAGTTCCCCAAATGAGCAGTTCTTC,CASSLGPGSSPNEQFF,.,TRBJ2-1,TRBV5-1,few
TGTGCCAGCAGTGAATATTCAGGGGGTATCTTCAGTGAAAAACTGTTTTTT,CASSEYSGGIFSEKLFF,TRBD1,TRBJ1-4,TRBV25-1,.
TGTGCCAGCAACCCGGGGACAGGAAATCAGCCCCAGCATTTT,CASNPGTGNQPQHF,TRBD1,TRBJ1-5,TRBV27,.
TGTGCCAGGGGGGTAGGGGGGAACACTGAAGCTTTCTTT,CARGVGGNTEAFF,.,TRBJ1-1,TRBV2,.